The 27 T cell receptor beta chains given below trace back to one sample, sequenced in a study of blood T cell repertoires in COVID-19. The table came from immunoSEQ multiplex PCR; TCRdb's copy has only in-frame clones and leaves some out. Found here are 240,000 or so clones, roughly 79% of them singletons; the top ten hold around 7.5%. The material sequenced was peripheral blood. Every receptor here comes from a woman older than 75 with COVID-19, enrolled during active disease.

The CDR3 loop reads CASLQRGLPGTEAFF. CDR3 DNA: TGTGCCAGCTTACAAAGGGGGCTCCCGGGCACTGAAGCTTTCTTT. V usage is TRBV16 and J usage is TRBJ1-1; TRBD1 matches at 7 bases. Germline V gene data show CDR1 as KGHSY and CDR2 as FQNENV. The CDR3 runs to 15 residues. The V gene end was trimmed by 8 bases and the J gene end by 4 bases; junction bases not matched to a gene: 13.

V is TRBV30 and J is TRBJ1-5, with D perhaps matching TRBD1 (5 bases). V was trimmed by 0 bases and J by 1 base, leaving 13 bases between them. CDR3 length: 16 amino acids. The germline gives CDR1 GTSNPN, CDR2 SVGIG (reference sequence). In DNA, the CDR3 is TGTGCCTGGAGTGTAAGGACGCAGGGCAGCAATCAGCCCCAGCATTTT. Its protein is CAWSVRTQGSNQPQHF.

The chain links TRBV6-6 to TRBJ1-4, with D unclear. CDR1 MNHNY and CDR2 SVGAGI come from the germline V gene (reference sequence). The CDR3 runs 12 residues. The V gene lost 2 bases and the J gene lost 6 bases, with 4 bases spanning the gap. The chain's CDR3 is CASSYTDEKLFF. The CDR3 nucleotides are TGTGCCAGCAGTTACACAGATGAAAAACTGTTTTTT.

The J gene is TRBJ1-6, the V gene TRBV27; D is unclear. The V end was cut by 8 bases, the J end by 11 bases, with 13 bases between. The germline V gene has CDR1 MNHEY and CDR2 SMNVEV (reference sequence). The CDR3 runs to 12 residues. The CDR3 is CASGRSSAPLHF. The DNA of the CDR3 is TGTGCCAGCGGTAGGAGTTCGGCACCCCTCCACTTT.

The chain carries TRBV25-1 and TRBJ1-6; D uncertain. The V gene lost 10 bases and the J gene lost 5 bases, with 12 bases spanning the gap. This CDR3 comprises 13 residues. The germline gives CDR1 MGHDK, CDR2 SYGVNS. The CDR3 region is CATRRSDNSPLHF. CDR3 in DNA: TGTGCCACCCGAAGGAGTGATAATTCACCCCTCCACTTT.

This chain uses TRBV19 with TRBJ2-5; TRBD2 aligns across 11 bases. CDR1 is LNHDA and CDR2 is SQIVND in the germline V gene (reference sequence). The CDR3 length is 16 residues. V shed 3 bases, J shed 10 bases, and the junction held 13 bases outside the gene matches. In DNA, the CDR3 is TGTGCCAGTAGTATGGGTCTAGCGGGGGGCCTGCGTCACCAGTACTTC. It encodes CASSMGLAGGLRHQYF.

The chain combines TRBV6-5 with TRBJ2-1; a possible D gene is TRBD2 (5 bases). There are 16 residues in the CDR3. Germline V gives CDR1 MNHEY, CDR2 SVGAGI. V was pared by 0 bases and J by 5 bases, with 14 bases between. The CDR3 nucleotides read TGTGCCAGCAGTTACTCGGGCCGGGGTCGGGACAATGAGCAGTTCTTC. As protein: CASSYSGRGRDNEQFF.

The rearrangement joins TRBV7-2 to TRBJ2-1; 11 positions agree with TRBD2. The V segment lost 2 bases and the J segment 3 bases; nucleotides outside the gene matches: 3. Germline V gene sequence: CDR1 SGHTA, CDR2 FQGNSA. There are 16 residues in the CDR3. Here the CDR3 reads CASSLRGTSGYNEQFF. CDR3 nucleotides: TGTGCCAGCAGCTTAAGAGGGACTAGCGGCTACAATGAGCAGTTCTTC. Full variable domain (outside the CDR3, taken from reference TRBV7-2 and TRBJ2-1): GAGVSQSPSNKVTEKGKDVELRCDPISGHTALYWYRQSLGQGLEFLIYFQGNSAPDKSGLPSDRFSAERTGGSVSTLTIQRTQQEDSAVYLCASSLRGTSGYNEQFFGPGTRLTVL.

This clone was counted a single time. The chain joins TRBV19 to TRBJ2-7; weak D call: TRBD1 (6 bases). In germline, CDR1 is LNHDA, CDR2 SQIVND (reference sequence). The V end was cut by 8 bases, the J end by 0 bases, with 14 bases between. The CDR3 loop spans 14 amino acids. The CDR3 DNA is TGTGCCAGTTCCTTTGACAGGAGCTCCTACGAGCAGTACTTC. Protein sequence: CASSFDRSSYEQYF.

This chain links TRBV28 with TRBJ2-3; TRBD1 might be the D (6 bases). The CDR3 sequence is 14 residues long. Trimming took off 4 bases at V and 3 bases at J, with 11 bases between the two ends. Germline V gene sequence: CDR1 MDHEN, CDR2 SYDVKM. This CDR3 is CASSSSRGTDTQYF. The CDR3, as DNA: TGTGCCAGCAGTTCCTCCAGGGGAACAGATACGCAGTATTTT.

The V gene is TRBV5-1, the J gene TRBJ1-1; 8 nucleotides match TRBD1. Looked up from germline, CDR1 is SGHRS and CDR2 is YFSETQ. Unmatched junction bases numbered 9, after V lost 3 bases and J lost 5 bases. This CDR3 region has 15 residues. The CDR3 sequence: CASSSDRGGGTEAFF. CDR3 DNA: TGCGCCAGCAGCTCCGACAGGGGCGGTGGGACTGAAGCTTTCTTT.

The CDR3 sequence is CASSFGLAGEQFF. In nucleotides, the CDR3 is TGTGCCAGCAGCTTTGGGTTGGCGGGAGAGCAGTTCTTC. The chain couples TRBV7-3 to TRBJ2-1, with D possibly matching TRBD2 (6 bases). V shed 3 bases and J shed 10 bases, with 13 bases lying between them. This CDR3 has 13 residues. Germline loops: CDR1 SGHTA, CDR2 FQGTGA.

The chain carries TRBV11-1 and TRBJ1-4, with D unclear. Trimming left V 4 bases short and J 0 bases short, with 12 bases between. This CDR3 region has 16 residues. Per the germline V gene, CDR1 is SGHAT and CDR2 is FQDESV (reference sequence). The CDR3 protein is CASSSGGQTTNEKLFF. CDR3 in DNA: TGTGCCAGCAGCTCCGGTGGGCAGACAACTAATGAAAAACTGTTTTTT.

The chain recombines TRBV30 with TRBJ1-5; tentative D call: TRBD1 (5 bases). Looked up from germline, CDR1 is GTSNPN and CDR2 is SVGIG (reference sequence). V lost 0 bases, J lost 6 bases, and 18 bases lay in between. The CDR3 runs 16 residues. The CDR3 reads CAWSVPRQNRRQPQHF. CDR3 in DNA: TGTGCCTGGAGTGTACCACGACAGAACAGGCGTCAGCCCCAGCATTTT.

The V and J genes are TRBV6-5 and TRBJ1-2; no reliable D call. Between the trimmed V and J ends, which lost 7 bases and 2 bases, there was a span of 11 bases. Germline lookup yields CDR1 MNHEY and CDR2 SVGAGI. The CDR3 has 13 residues. This chain's CDR3 is CASTPGKNYGYTF. CDR3 in DNA: TGTGCCAGCACCCCCGGGAAAAACTATGGCTACACCTTC.

The chain has TRBV11-1 and TRBJ1-1; 9 bases line up with TRBD1. V lost 6 bases to trimming and J lost 4 bases; unmatched junction nucleotides: 6. Germline V gene data show CDR1 as SGHAT and CDR2 as FQDESV (reference sequence). The CDR3 has 14 residues. CDR3 in amino acids: CASRRRDRVTEAFF. As DNA, the CDR3 is TGTGCCAGCAGGAGACGGGACAGGGTCACTGAAGCTTTCTTT.

J is TRBJ2-6 and V is TRBV6-5; 7 bases map to TRBD1. Germline lookup yields CDR1 MNHEY and CDR2 SVGAGI. V was pared by 10 bases and J by 0 bases, with 3 bases of the junction left unmatched. CDR3 size: 14 residues. DNA of the CDR3: TGTGCCACCCGGGACAGCTCTGGGGCCAACGTCCTGACTTTC. Protein: CATRDSSGANVLTF.

V usage is TRBV6-5 and J usage is TRBJ1-6, with a weak D call TRBD1 (6 bases). The CDR3 has 15 amino acids. V was pared by 6 bases and J by 7 bases, with 16 bases between. Germline values: CDR1 MNHEY, CDR2 SVGAGI. The CDR3 DNA sequence: TGTGCCAGCAGGGACAGTTCGCTGGCAAATTCACCCCTCCACTTT. Amino acids: CASRDSSLANSPLHF.

The V and J genes are TRBV30 and TRBJ2-3; 7 bases line up with TRBD1. Germline V CDR1 and CDR2: GTSNPN, SVGIG (reference sequence). This CDR3 comprises 16 residues. Trimming removed 0 bases from V and 1 base from J; junction bases left unmatched: 7. CDR3 DNA sequence: TGTGCCTGGAGTGTACGGGCAACAGGGGGCACAGATACGCAGTATTTT. This codes for CAWSVRATGGTDTQYF.

V gene TRBV5-1 combines with J gene TRBJ2-1; 8 bases line up with TRBD1. The V gene end was trimmed by 7 bases and the J gene end by 2 bases; junction bases not matched to a gene: 5. Germline CDR1 and CDR2: SGHRS and YFSETQ. The CDR3 spans 14 residues. Here the CDR3 DNA reads TGCGCCAGCTACCCAGGGGGCCCCTACAATGAGCAGTTCTTC. It is translated as CASYPGGPYNEQFF.

This clone showed up just a few times. CDR3 nucleotide sequence: TGTGCCAGTAGTCCGACAGGTCTGAACTATGGCTACACCTTC. Translating it yields CASSPTGLNYGYTF. V is TRBV19 and J is TRBJ1-2, with D maybe TRBD1 (6 bases). This CDR3 region has 14 residues. CDR1 and CDR2 (germline): LNHDA, SQIVND (reference sequence). The ends were cut back, 5 bases at V and 2 bases at J, with 12 bases in the middle.

The chain joins TRBV4-3 to TRBJ1-2; D is possibly TRBD1 (5 bases). Germline CDR1 is LGHNA and CDR2 is YSLEER. CDR3 length: 17 amino acids. The V gene lost 0 bases and the J gene lost 6 bases, with 20 bases spanning the gap. CDR3 loop: CASSQDPWQGGGHGYTF. The CDR3 bases are TGCGCCAGCAGCCAAGATCCATGGCAGGGAGGAGGGCATGGCTACACCTTC.

The V and J genes are TRBV6-5 and TRBJ2-2, with TRBD1 matching over 8 bases. Unmatched junction bases numbered 9, after V lost 7 bases and J lost 5 bases. Per germline, CDR1 MNHEY and CDR2 SVGAGI. CDR3 length equals 15 residues. The CDR3 loop reads CASTGQARQTGELFF. In DNA, the CDR3 is TGTGCCAGCACGGGACAGGCACGGCAGACCGGGGAGCTGTTTTTT.

V is TRBV7-6 and J is TRBJ1-1, with D perhaps matching TRBD1 (5 bases). V gave up 5 bases and J gave up 4 bases, with 17 bases separating them. This CDR3 is 15 amino acids long. Per germline, CDR1 SGHVS and CDR2 FNYEAQ. CDR3 sequence: CASSPGGVTSTEAFF. CDR3 DNA: TGTGCCAGCAGCCCCGGGGGGGTGACGAGCACTGAAGCTTTCTTT.

The rearrangement links TRBV7-9 to TRBJ2-1; a possible D gene is TRBD2 (6 bases). Germline CDR1 is SEHNR and CDR2 is FQNEAQ (reference sequence). This CDR3 contains 15 residues. Between the trimmed V and J ends, which lost 5 bases and 2 bases, there was a span of 13 bases. The CDR3 nucleotides read TGTGCCAGCAGCCGGGGCGGGAACACCTACAATGAGCAGTTCTTC. Translation gives CASSRGGNTYNEQFF.

The chain links TRBV3-1 (or the pseudogene TRBV3-2) to TRBJ1-5; the match to TRBD1 covers 7 bases. The CDR3 totals 14 residues. J lost 4 bases, V lost 2 bases, and 2 bases had no gene match. The germline V gene encodes CDR1 LGHDT and CDR2 YNNKEL (reference sequence). CDR3 DNA: TGTGCCAGCAGCCAAAGGGGGCCGAATCAGCCCCAGCATTTT. Translated, it gives CASSQRGPNQPQHF.

The chain employs TRBV6-6 and TRBJ1-5, with 9 bases fitting TRBD1. CDR3 length equals 15 residues. Germline values: CDR1 MNHNY, CDR2 SVGAGI (reference sequence). The V gene end was trimmed by 2 bases and the J gene end by 6 bases; junction bases not matched to a gene: 5. CDR3 nucleotides: TGTGCCAGCAGTTACACGGACAGGGGTCGTCAGCCCCAGCATTTT. This translates into CASSYTDRGRQPQHF.